What follows describes a single T cell receptor beta chain. This sample was taken from a study of blood T cell repertoires in COVID-19. Study as a whole: Some COVID-19 samples were acute and others convalescent; all came from the United States, Italy and Spain. Sample material is recorded as cDNA or gDNA derived from T cells, B-cell-depleted T cells, or PBMCs.

The V segment lost 4 bases and the J segment 6 bases; nucleotides outside the gene matches: 5. Germline V gives CDR1 KGHSH, CDR2 LQKENI. The CDR3 covers 14 residues. In the source study's methods: It was from reference gene primer amplification that nucleated cell counts were estimated. Some clones are missing from TCRdb's copy, which holds only in-frame ones; the method was immunoSEQ multiplex PCR. The V and J calls and clone size come from that table; D and trimming were worked out from the DNA. The table includes approximately 250,000 clones, approximately 82% detected once. The V gene is TRBV18, the J gene TRBJ1-5, with 8 bases matching TRBD1. Sequencing was performed on peripheral blood. This sequence originates from a man aged 40-55 years who had recovered from COVID-19. The CDR3 spells CASSHRDRPQPQHF. CDR3 in DNA: TGTGCCAGCTCACACCGGGACAGGCCTCAGCCCCAGCATTTT.